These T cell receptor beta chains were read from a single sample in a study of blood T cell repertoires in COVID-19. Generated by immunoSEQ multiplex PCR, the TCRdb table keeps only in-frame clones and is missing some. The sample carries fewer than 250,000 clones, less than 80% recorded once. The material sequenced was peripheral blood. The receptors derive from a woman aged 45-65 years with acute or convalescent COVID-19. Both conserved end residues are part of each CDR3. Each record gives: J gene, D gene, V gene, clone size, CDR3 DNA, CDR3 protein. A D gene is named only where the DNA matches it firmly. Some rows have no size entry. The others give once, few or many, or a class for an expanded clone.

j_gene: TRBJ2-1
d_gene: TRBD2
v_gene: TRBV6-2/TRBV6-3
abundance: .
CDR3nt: TGTGCCAGCAGCCACCGACAGCTAGCGGGACGTTACAATGAGCAGTTCTTC
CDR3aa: CASSHRQLAGRYNEQFF

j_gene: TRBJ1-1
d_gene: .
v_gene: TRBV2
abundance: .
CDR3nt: TGTGCCAGCAGCTCCAGACAGGCTACTGAAGCTTTCTTT
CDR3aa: CASSSRQATEAFF

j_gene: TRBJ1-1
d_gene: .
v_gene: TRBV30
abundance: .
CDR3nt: TGTGCCTGGAGTCTTATGACAGGTATGAACACTGAAGCTTTCTTT
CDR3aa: CAWSLMTGMNTEAFF

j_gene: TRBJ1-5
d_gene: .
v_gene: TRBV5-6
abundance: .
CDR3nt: TGTGCCAGCAGCTTGGGGCCACAGGGCTATGAGGGCAATCAGCCCCAGCATTTT
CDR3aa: CASSLGPQGYEGNQPQHF

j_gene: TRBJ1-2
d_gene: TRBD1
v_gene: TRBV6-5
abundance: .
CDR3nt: TGTGCCAGCAGCGCTACAGGGGGCGCGAACTATGGCTACACCTTC
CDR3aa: CASSATGGANYGYTF

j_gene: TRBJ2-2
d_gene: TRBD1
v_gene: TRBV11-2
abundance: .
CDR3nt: TGTGCCAGCAGCTTGGAGTGGGACAGGGTCACCGGGGAGCTGTTTTTT
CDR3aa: CASSLEWDRVTGELFF

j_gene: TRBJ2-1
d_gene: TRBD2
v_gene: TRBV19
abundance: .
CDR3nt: TGTGCCAGTAGCCTGGGGGCGGGAGGGGGAACACTCGATGAGCAGTTCTTC
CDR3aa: CASSLGAGGGTLDEQFF

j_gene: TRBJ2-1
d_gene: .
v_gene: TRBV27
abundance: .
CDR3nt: TGTGCCAGCAGTTTAGGGTCGGGCGGGAATGAGCAGTTCTTC
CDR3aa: CASSLGSGGNEQFF

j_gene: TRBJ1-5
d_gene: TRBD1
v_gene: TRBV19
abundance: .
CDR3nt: TGTGCCAGTAGTACCCGGGACAGTCGCAATCAGCCCCAGCATTTT
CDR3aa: CASSTRDSRNQPQHF

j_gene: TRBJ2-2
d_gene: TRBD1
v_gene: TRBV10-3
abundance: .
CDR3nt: TGTGCCATCAGACGGCTGGGACAGGGAAGCGGGGAGCTGTTTTTT
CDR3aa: CAIRRLGQGSGELFF

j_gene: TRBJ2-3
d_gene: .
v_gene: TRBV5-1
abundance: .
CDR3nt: TGCGCCAGCAGCTTGGGACAGTGGGGAGATACGCAGTATTTT
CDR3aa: CASSLGQWGDTQYF

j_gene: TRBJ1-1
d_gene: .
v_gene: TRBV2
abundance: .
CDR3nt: TGTGCCAGCCATAGAGGGGGTGGCAGGGCGGGCACTGAAGCTTTCTTT
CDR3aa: CASHRGGGRAGTEAFF

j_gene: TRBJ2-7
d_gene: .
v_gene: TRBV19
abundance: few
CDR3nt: TGTGCCAGTAGTAAAAACAGGGAGGGCTCCTACGAGCAGTACTTC
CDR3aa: CASSKNREGSYEQYF

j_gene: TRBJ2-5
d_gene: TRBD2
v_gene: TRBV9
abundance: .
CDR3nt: TGTGCCAGCAGCCAGGGGACTAGCGGGTCCCAAGAGACCCAGTACTTC
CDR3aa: CASSQGTSGSQETQYF

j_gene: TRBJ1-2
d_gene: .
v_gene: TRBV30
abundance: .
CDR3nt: TGTGCCTGGAGTCAGGAATTCAACTATGGCTACACCTTC
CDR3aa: CAWSQEFNYGYTF

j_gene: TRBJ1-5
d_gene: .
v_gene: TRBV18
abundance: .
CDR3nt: TGTGCCAGCTCCGACGGGGGTCAGAACAATCAGCCCCAGCATTTT
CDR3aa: CASSDGGQNNQPQHF

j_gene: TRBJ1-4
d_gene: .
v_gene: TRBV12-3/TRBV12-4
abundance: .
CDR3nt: TGTGCCAGCGTAGGCCCCGGGTTTGGAAAACTGTTTTTT
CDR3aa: CASVGPGFGKLFF

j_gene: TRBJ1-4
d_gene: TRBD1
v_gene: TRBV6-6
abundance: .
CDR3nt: TGTGCCAGCAGTCTACAGGGGCCTAATGAAAAACTGTTTTTT
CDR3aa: CASSLQGPNEKLFF

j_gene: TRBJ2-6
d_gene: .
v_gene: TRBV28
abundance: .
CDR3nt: TGTGCCAGCACAGACCCCCAGCGCTCTGGGGCCAACGTCCTGACTTTC
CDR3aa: CASTDPQRSGANVLTF

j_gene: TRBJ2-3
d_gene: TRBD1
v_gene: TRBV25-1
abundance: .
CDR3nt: TGTGCCAGCAGTGAAGCCGGGACAGCAGGGGATACGCAGTATTTT
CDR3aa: CASSEAGTAGDTQYF